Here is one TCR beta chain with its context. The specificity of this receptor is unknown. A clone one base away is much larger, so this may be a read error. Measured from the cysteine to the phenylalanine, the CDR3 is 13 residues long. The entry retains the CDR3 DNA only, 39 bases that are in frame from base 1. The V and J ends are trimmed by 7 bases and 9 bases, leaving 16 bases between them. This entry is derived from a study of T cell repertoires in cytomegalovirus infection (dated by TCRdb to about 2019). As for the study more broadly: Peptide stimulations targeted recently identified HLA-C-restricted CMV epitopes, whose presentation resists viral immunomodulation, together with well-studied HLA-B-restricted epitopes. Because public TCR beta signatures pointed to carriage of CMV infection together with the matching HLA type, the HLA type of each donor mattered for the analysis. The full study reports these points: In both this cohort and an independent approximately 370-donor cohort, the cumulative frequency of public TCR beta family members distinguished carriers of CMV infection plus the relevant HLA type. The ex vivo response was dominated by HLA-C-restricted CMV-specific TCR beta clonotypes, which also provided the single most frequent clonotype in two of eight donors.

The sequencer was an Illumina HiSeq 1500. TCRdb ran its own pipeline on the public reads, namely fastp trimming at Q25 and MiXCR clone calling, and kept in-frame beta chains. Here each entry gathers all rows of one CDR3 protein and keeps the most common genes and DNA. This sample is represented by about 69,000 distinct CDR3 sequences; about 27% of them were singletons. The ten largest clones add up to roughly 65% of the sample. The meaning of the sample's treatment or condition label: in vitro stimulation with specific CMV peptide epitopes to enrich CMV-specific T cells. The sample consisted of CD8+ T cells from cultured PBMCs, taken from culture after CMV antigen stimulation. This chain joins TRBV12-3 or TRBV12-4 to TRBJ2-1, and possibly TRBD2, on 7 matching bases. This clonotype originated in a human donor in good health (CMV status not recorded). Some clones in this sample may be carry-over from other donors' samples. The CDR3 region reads CASTRWGGSEQFF. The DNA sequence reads TGTGCCAGCACTCGATGGGGGGGCAGTGAGCAGTTCTTC.